What follows are 7 T cell receptor beta chains derived from one specimen sequenced in a study of T cells in tuberculosis. Sequencing was performed with immunoSEQ multiplex PCR; in TCRdb, only in-frame clones are kept and a portion is missing. In the table there are some 34,000 clones, around 96% of which are singletons. Sequencing used PBMCs. These receptors were collected from a donor between 10 and 35 years old with latent tuberculosis or without tuberculosis infection.

The V gene is TRBV9, the J gene TRBJ2-1; 7 positions agree with TRBD1. The V gene's germline CDR1 is SGDLS and CDR2 YYNGEE. The CDR3 is 14 residues long. V trimming: 4 bases; J trimming: 4 bases; junction bases outside the gene matches: 5. As DNA, the CDR3 is TGTGCCAGCAGCTCCCCAGGGGGATACAATGAGCAGTTCTTC. As protein: CASSSPGGYNEQFF.

Only a few counts were recorded for this clone. This chain connects TRBV5-1 to TRBJ2-5, with a weak D call TRBD2 (6 bases). The CDR3 extends over 15 amino acids. Trimming removed 3 bases from V and 2 bases from J, with 14 bases in between. CDR1 and CDR2 from the germline V gene are SGHRS and YFSETQ. CDR3 nucleotide sequence: TGCGCCAGCAGCTCTCAGATGGGGGGACAAGAGACCCAGTACTTC. It encodes CASSSQMGGQETQYF.

The chain employs TRBV5-4 and TRBJ1-2; D remains unclear. This CDR3 contains 11 residues. Trimming left V 2 bases short and J 8 bases short, with 7 bases between. The germline V gene encodes CDR1 SGHNT and CDR2 YYREEE (reference sequence). The DNA for the CDR3 is TGTGCCAGCAGCTTACACGGGGGCTACACCTTC. Translated: CASSLHGGYTF.

V and J are TRBV11-2 and TRBJ1-3; D not resolved. This CDR3 is 15 amino acids long. CDR1 and CDR2 (germline): SGHAT, FQNNGV. The ends were cut back, 0 bases at V and 3 bases at J, with 9 bases in the middle. The CDR3 DNA is TGTGCCAGCAGCTTAGAAGGAGTTCTTGGAAACACCATATATTTT. Its translation: CASSLEGVLGNTIYF.

This sequence joins TRBV2 and TRBJ2-4; TRBD1 matches 8 bases. The CDR3 covers 15 residues. The J segment lost 6 bases and the V segment lost 4 bases, leaving 8 bases of the junction unmatched. The germline V gene encodes CDR1 SNHLY and CDR2 FYNNEI. CDR3 sequence (DNA): TGTGCCAGCAGTGGCGATGGACAGGGATCAAACATTCAGTACTTC. Protein: CASSGDGQGSNIQYF.

V usage is TRBV30 and J usage is TRBJ1-2; D remains ambiguous. The CDR3 extends over 13 amino acids. V lost 0 bases to trimming and J lost 8 bases, with 13 bases between them. Germline loops: CDR1 GTSNPN, CDR2 SVGIG (reference sequence). The CDR3, as DNA: TGTGCCTGGAGTGTGGGGTTACGGGGAGGCTACACCTTC. Protein: CAWSVGLRGGYTF.

V usage is TRBV6-1 and J usage is TRBJ1-2; no firm D call. With 1 base removed from V and 6 bases from J, the gap between germline ends came to 9 bases. Germline CDR1 reads MNHNS; CDR2 reads SASEGT. The CDR3 is 13 amino acids. The CDR3 region has the DNA TGTGCCAGCAGTGAAGGGCAGCGGCATGGCTACACCTTC. This codes for CASSEGQRHGYTF.